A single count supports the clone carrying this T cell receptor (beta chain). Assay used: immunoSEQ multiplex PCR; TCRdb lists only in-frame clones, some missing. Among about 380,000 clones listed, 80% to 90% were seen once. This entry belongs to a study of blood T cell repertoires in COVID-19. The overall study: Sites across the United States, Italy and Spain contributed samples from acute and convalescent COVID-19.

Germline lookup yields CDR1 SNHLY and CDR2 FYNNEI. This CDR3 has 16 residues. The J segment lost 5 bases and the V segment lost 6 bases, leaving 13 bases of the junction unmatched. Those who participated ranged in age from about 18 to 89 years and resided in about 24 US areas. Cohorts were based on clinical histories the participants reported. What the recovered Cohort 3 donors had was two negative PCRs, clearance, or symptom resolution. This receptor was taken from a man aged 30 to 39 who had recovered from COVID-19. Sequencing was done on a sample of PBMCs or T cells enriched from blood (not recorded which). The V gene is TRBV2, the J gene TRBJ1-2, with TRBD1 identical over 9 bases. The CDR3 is CASSSSGTGFEYGYTF. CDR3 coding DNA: TGTGCCAGCAGCTCATCCGGGACAGGGTTCGAGTATGGCTACACCTTC.